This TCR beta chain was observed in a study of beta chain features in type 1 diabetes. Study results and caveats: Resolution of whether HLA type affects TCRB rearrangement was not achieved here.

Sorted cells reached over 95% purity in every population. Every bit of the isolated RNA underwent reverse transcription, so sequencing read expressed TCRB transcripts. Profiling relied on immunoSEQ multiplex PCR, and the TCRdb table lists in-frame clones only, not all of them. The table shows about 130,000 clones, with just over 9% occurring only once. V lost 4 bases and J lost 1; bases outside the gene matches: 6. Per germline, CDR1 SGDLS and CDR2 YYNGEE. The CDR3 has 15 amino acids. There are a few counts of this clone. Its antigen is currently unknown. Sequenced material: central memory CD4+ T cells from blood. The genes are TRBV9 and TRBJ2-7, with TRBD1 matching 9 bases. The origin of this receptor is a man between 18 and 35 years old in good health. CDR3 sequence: CASSRGGTGSYEQYF. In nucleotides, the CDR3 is TGTGCCAGCAGCAGGGGAGGGACAGGGTCCTACGAGCAGTACTTC.